These 21 T cell receptor beta chains were sequenced from one sample in a study of PD-L1 blockade in urothelial cancer. Sequenced by immunoSEQ multiplex PCR; TCRdb stores in-frame clones only, minus some. Here the sample spans under 70,000 clones, around 86% being singletons. Sample time point: pretreatment peripheral blood. Specimen: PBMCs, collected around atezolizumab (anti-PD-L1) treatment. The receptors come from a man in his 70s with urothelial cancer.

The CDR3 sequence is CASSRGGRETQYF. CDR3 nucleotide sequence: TGTGCCAGCAGCCGAGGCGGGAGAGAGACCCAGTACTTC. The rearrangement links TRBV11-2 to TRBJ2-5; 7 positions match TRBD2. Germline lookup yields CDR1 SGHAT and CDR2 FQNNGV. The CDR3 consists of 13 residues. V lost 5 bases and J lost 4; bases outside the gene matches: 4. The full variable domain, in which reference TRBV11-2 and TRBJ2-5 provide the parts outside the CDR3, is EAGVAQSPRYKIIEKRQSVAFWCNPISGHATLYWYQQILGQGPKLLIQFQNNGVVDDSQLPKDRFSAERLKGVDSTLKIQPAKLEDSAVYLCASSRGGRETQYFGPGTRLLVL.

This clone was seen a handful of times. This chain joins TRBV10-2 and TRBJ2-2; no firm D call. CDR1 is WSHSY and CDR2 is SAAADI in the germline V gene. Trimming pared 6 bases from V and 0 bases from J, leaving 14 bases between. The CDR3 is made up of 16 amino acids. The CDR3 is CASSPPRRTNTGELFF. Here the CDR3 DNA reads TGCGCCAGCAGCCCCCCCCGGCGGACGAACACCGGGGAGCTGTTTTTT.

The chain recombines TRBV5-4 with TRBJ2-7, with D perhaps TRBD1 (6 bases). Germline V gene data show CDR1 as SGHNT and CDR2 as YYREEE (reference sequence). The CDR3 totals 14 residues. Trimming took off 7 bases at V and 4 bases at J, with 18 bases between the two ends. In DNA form, the CDR3 reads TGTGCCAGCGGTGAACAGGGAGAGGATTACGAGCAGTACTTC. This translates into CASGEQGEDYEQYF.

The chain couples TRBV6-1 to TRBJ2-1, with TRBD2 matching 9 bases. The CDR3 length is 14 residues. CDR1 MNHNS and CDR2 SASEGT come from the germline V gene. Trimming cost V 1 base and J 7 bases; bases outside gene matches: 2. CDR3 region: CASSEVTSGNEQFF. The CDR3 DNA reads as TGTGCCAGCAGTGAAGTGACTAGCGGTAATGAGCAGTTCTTC.

This chain joins TRBV6-5 and TRBJ2-1, with TRBD2 matching over 10 bases. Trimming removed 5 bases from V and 1 base from J; junction bases left unmatched: 2. Germline V gives CDR1 MNHEY, CDR2 SVGAGI. CDR3 length equals 15 residues. CDR3 loop: CASSASGGSYNEQFF. The CDR3 nucleotides are TGTGCCAGCAGTGCTAGCGGGGGATCCTACAATGAGCAGTTCTTC.

V usage is TRBV19 and J usage is TRBJ1-5; D remains unclear. V was cut by 3 bases and J by 9 bases, with 12 bases left in between. Germline V gives CDR1 LNHDA, CDR2 SQIVND (reference sequence). The CDR3 sequence is 13 residues long. The CDR3 DNA is TGTGCCAGTAGTATGGACGGAGCGGGGCCCCAGCATTTT. Its protein product is CASSMDGAGPQHF.

The rearrangement uses TRBV5-1 and TRBJ2-2; perhaps TRBD1 as D (6 bases). Germline CDR1 reads SGHRS; CDR2 reads YFSETQ. The CDR3 consists of 16 residues. V was pared by 4 bases and J by 1 base, with 14 bases between. CDR3 in amino acids: CASSRTVLENTGELFF. CDR3 coding DNA: TGCGCCAGCAGCCGGACAGTACTGGAGAACACCGGGGAGCTGTTTTTT.

The chain has TRBV7-8 and TRBJ2-1; 7 bases line up with TRBD1. The CDR3 loop spans 18 amino acids. Germline assignment: CDR1 SGHVS and CDR2 FQNEAQ. The V and J ends lost 0 bases and 5 bases, in that order; junction bases with no gene match: 13. The CDR3 region is CASSLAILGQIWDNEQFF. DNA for the CDR3: TGTGCCAGCAGCTTAGCTATATTGGGACAGATTTGGGACAATGAGCAGTTCTTC. Variable domain in full (rest from reference TRBV7-8 and TRBJ2-1): GAGVSQSPRYKVAKRGQDVALRCDPISGHVSLFWYQQALGQGPEFLTYFQNEAQLDKSGLPSDRFFAERPEGSVSTLKIQRTQQEDSAVYLCASSLAILGQIWDNEQFFGPGTRLTVL.

The gene calls are TRBV7-6 and TRBJ2-1, with D possibly matching TRBD1 (5 bases). The germline V and J ends were trimmed by 6 bases and 10 bases, with 16 bases remaining between them. From germline, CDR1 is SGHVS and CDR2 FNYEAQ. The CDR3 spans 13 residues. CDR3 sequence reads: CASSQGGVYEQFF. DNA for the CDR3: TGTGCCAGCAGTCAGGGTGGGGTCTACGAGCAGTTCTTC.

This clone was observed a few times. The V call is TRBV7-8, the J call TRBJ2-3; the match to TRBD2 covers 14 bases. The CDR3 is 19 residues long. V dropped 1 base and J dropped 14; count of bases not matched to a gene: 20. Germline values: CDR1 SGHVS, CDR2 FQNEAQ. The CDR3 region is CASSLVRLAGGPGHRYAYF. As DNA, the CDR3 is TGTGCCAGCAGCTTAGTCCGACTAGCGGGAGGGCCGGGGCACAGATACGCGTATTTT. Full variable domain (remainder filled in from reference TRBV7-8 and TRBJ2-3): GAGVSQSPRYKVAKRGQDVALRCDPISGHVSLFWYQQALGQGPEFLTYFQNEAQLDKSGLPSDRFFAERPEGSVSTLKIQRTQQEDSAVYLCASSLVRLAGGPGHRYAYFGPGTRLTVL.

The chain employs TRBV9 and TRBJ1-1, with D perhaps matching TRBD1 (6 bases). In germline, CDR1 is SGDLS, CDR2 YYNGEE. V lost 3 bases and J 3 bases, leaving 18 bases between the germline ends. The CDR3 is made up of 16 amino acids. This chain's CDR3 is CASSAPGAGRDTEAFF. The CDR3 DNA is TGTGCCAGCAGCGCCCCGGGGGCAGGGAGGGACACTGAAGCTTTCTTT. Full variable domain (remainder filled in from reference TRBV9 and TRBJ1-1): DSGVTQTPKHLITATGQRVTLRCSPRSGDLSVYWYQQSLDQGLQFLIQYYNGEERAKGNILERFSAQQFPDLHSELNLSSLELGDSALYFCASSAPGAGRDTEAFFGQGTRLTVV.

This sequence joins TRBV6-5 and TRBJ2-1; D perhaps matches TRBD2 (5 bases). Trimming cost V 7 bases and J 0 bases, with 13 bases left between them. This CDR3 is 15 amino acids long. CDR1 is MNHEY, CDR2 SVGAGI, per germline. CDR3 coding DNA: TGTGCCAGCATGGGAAGCGGTAGCTCCTACAATGAGCAGTTCTTC. Translated, it gives CASMGSGSSYNEQFF.

This chain connects TRBV28 to TRBJ2-1, with 10 bases that match TRBD2. This CDR3 region has 16 residues. V lost 6 bases, J lost 0 bases, and 5 bases stayed unmatched. Germline CDR1 MDHEN, CDR2 SYDVKM. In DNA, the CDR3 is TGTGCCAGCAGGCCAGCGGGAGGGCCCTCCTACAATGAGCAGTTCTTC. Amino acids: CASRPAGGPSYNEQFF.

V and J are TRBV6-1 and TRBJ2-2; 12 positions agree with TRBD2. From germline, CDR1 is MNHNS and CDR2 SASEGT. The V and J ends lost 4 bases and 5 bases, in that order; junction bases with no gene match: 8. The CDR3 contains 17 residues. The CDR3: CASSVLRTSGKTGELFF. Here the CDR3 DNA reads TGTGCCAGCAGTGTGTTACGGACTAGCGGGAAAACCGGGGAGCTGTTTTTT.

The chain carries TRBV6-1 and TRBJ2-1; a weak D match, TRBD2 (7 bases). The CDR3 contains 16 residues. Trimming stripped 1 base from V and 3 bases from J, with 13 bases between. Germline CDR1 is MNHNS and CDR2 is SASEGT. The CDR3, as DNA: TGTGCCAGCAGTGAAGAAGGGGGGGCGGGCTACAATGAGCAGTTCTTC. As protein: CASSEEGGAGYNEQFF.

The chain is built from TRBV11-2 and TRBJ2-1, with TRBD2 as a possible D gene (5 bases). Per the germline V gene, CDR1 is SGHAT and CDR2 is FQNNGV. Deletions cut 4 bases from V and 1 base from J, with 17 bases between. This CDR3 has 17 residues. CDR3 bases: TGTGCCAGCAGCTATATCGGGAAACTCTCATCCTACAATGAGCAGTTCTTC. Translated, it gives CASSYIGKLSSYNEQFF.

The chain links TRBV5-1 to TRBJ1-2, with TRBD1 as a possible D gene (6 bases). The CDR3 sequence is 15 residues long. Trimming pared 4 bases from V and 4 bases from J, leaving 17 bases between. CDR1 is SGHRS and CDR2 is YFSETQ in the germline V gene. CDR3 nucleotide sequence: TGCGCCAGCAGCGCCTCGGACAGCGCGTTCTATGGCTACACCTTC. Encoded protein: CASSASDSAFYGYTF.

The chain employs TRBV6-5 and TRBJ2-2, with 9 bases that match TRBD1. Trimming removed 6 bases from V and 5 bases from J; junction bases left unmatched: 4. The CDR3 covers 14 residues. Germline V gene lookup returns CDR1 MNHEY and CDR2 SVGAGI. The CDR3 nucleotides read TGTGCCAGCAGACAGGGGGCAAGAACCGGGGAGCTGTTTTTT. Protein sequence: CASRQGARTGELFF.

The chain recombines TRBV2 with TRBJ2-7, with a possible D match to TRBD1 (5 bases). The CDR3 covers 13 residues. Germline V gene lookup returns CDR1 SNHLY and CDR2 FYNNEI. V was shortened by 7 bases and J by 6 bases, with 16 bases between the two germline ends. CDR3 in DNA: TGTGCCAGCATCGCCTATCAGGGTTCCGAGCAGTACTTC. Translating it yields CASIAYQGSEQYF.

The chain joins TRBV2 to TRBJ2-2; D is perhaps TRBD1 (5 bases). Per the germline V gene, CDR1 is SNHLY and CDR2 is FYNNEI. This CDR3 has 14 amino acids. The V and J ends lost 3 bases and 3 bases respectively, with 8 bases between them. The CDR3 sequence: CASSDTGDTGELFF. CDR3 in DNA: TGTGCCAGCAGTGACACAGGTGACACCGGGGAGCTGTTTTTT.

This clone was recorded a few times. The chain couples TRBV11-2 to TRBJ2-1, with D perhaps TRBD2 (7 bases). The ends were cut back, 9 bases at V and 5 bases at J, with 17 bases in the middle. Germline loops: CDR1 SGHAT, CDR2 FQNNGV. The CDR3 sequence is 14 residues long. The CDR3 reads CASRGGEEHNEQFF. CDR3 DNA: TGTGCCAGTAGAGGGGGGGAGGAACACAATGAGCAGTTCTTC. Based on the CDR3 plus reference TRBV11-2 and TRBJ2-1, the full variable domain is EAGVAQSPRYKIIEKRQSVAFWCNPISGHATLYWYQQILGQGPKLLIQFQNNGVVDDSQLPKDRFSAERLKGVDSTLKIQPAKLEDSAVYLCASRGGEEHNEQFFGPGTRLTVL.